This TCR beta chain comes out of a study of blood T cell repertoires in COVID-19. Study information: From the United States, Italy and Spain came samples of acute and convalescent COVID-19. PBMCs, B-cell-depleted T cells, or T cells provided the cDNA or gDNA that made up the material.

Per the authors' pipeline: Reference gene primer amplification gave nucleated cell count estimates. Data came from immunoSEQ multiplex PCR; TCRdb stores just in-frame clones and leaves some out. That table furnishes V, J and clone size, whereas the DNA furnished D and trimming. This sample carries about 160,000 clones, around 82% of them seen once, and the ten largest clones take roughly 1.3%. Trimming stripped 5 bases from V and 3 bases from J, with 10 bases between. Germline lookup yields CDR1 MGHDK and CDR2 SYGVNS. The CDR3 has 13 amino acids. Ten or more counts support this clone. This receptor was obtained from a man aged 60-69 years who had recovered from COVID-19. Sequenced input: peripheral blood. The chain employs TRBV25-1 and TRBJ1-1, with D maybe TRBD1 (5 bases). CDR3 bases: TGTGCCAGCAGTCAGCAGGGCTACACTGAAGCTTTCTTT. It encodes CASSQQGYTEAFF. The variable domain in full, with the rest retrieved from reference TRBV25-1 and TRBJ1-1, is EADIYQTPRYLVIGTGKKITLECSQTMGHDKMYWYQQDPGMELHLIHYSYGVNSTEKGDLSSESTVSRIRTEHFPLTLESARPSHTSQYLCASSQQGYTEAFFGQGTRLTVV.